The 22 T cell receptor beta chains in this list originate from one sample, sequenced in a study of OX40 agonist ivuxolimab in advanced cancers. Libraries were prepared through the immunoSEQ multiplex PCR assay. In its TCRdb copy, this immuneACCESS table keeps in-frame sequences only and misses some clones. Where compared with another copy, unresolved V genes explain less than half of these, and the others have no known cause. For this sample there are 70,000 or so clones; approximately 92% appear just once. Clones ranked in the top ten supply 0.5% to 0.55% of the sample. Sequencing was performed on CD4+ or CD8+ T cells sorted from blood, taken in a trial of the OX40 agonist ivuxolimab. These TCRs come from an adult with an advanced solid tumor such as melanoma, head and neck, liver or kidney cancer.

The CDR3 sequence is CASSRGWRGDYEQYF. The CDR3 DNA reads TGTGCCAGCAGCAGGGGGTGGCGGGGAGACTACGAGCAGTACTTC. The rearrangement uses TRBV14 and TRBJ2-7; D could derive from TRBD1 or TRBD2 (6 bases each). Trimming cost V 5 bases and J 3 bases, with 17 bases left between them. Germline V gives CDR1 SGHDN, CDR2 FVKESK. The CDR3 spans 15 residues.

This clone appeared once. The V and J genes are TRBV18 and TRBJ2-7, with TRBD1 matching over 8 bases. The CDR3 runs 14 residues. Germline V gene lookup returns CDR1 KGHSH and CDR2 LQKENI. V trimming: 6 bases; J trimming: 4 bases; junction bases outside the gene matches: 8. For the CDR3, the DNA is TGTGCCAGCTCCGCCTGGACAGGGCAGTACGAGCAGTACTTC. This sequence encodes CASSAWTGQYEQYF.

The chain recombines TRBV28 with TRBJ2-7; 8 bases match TRBD1. The CDR3 runs 14 residues. With V trimmed by 4 bases and J by 3 bases, 5 bases remained unmatched. From germline, CDR1 is MDHEN and CDR2 SYDVKM. The CDR3 region has the DNA TGTGCCAGCAGTTCATCAGGGGGCCGCTACGAGCAGTACTTC. Its protein is CASSSSGGRYEQYF.

This chain connects TRBV5-1 to TRBJ2-3, with D hard to call. This CDR3 has 13 amino acids. The V gene lost 4 bases and the J gene lost 6 bases, with 12 bases spanning the gap. CDR1 SGHRS and CDR2 YFSETQ come from the germline V gene. The CDR3 loop is CASSPLSGDTQYF. The CDR3 nucleotides are TGCGCCAGCAGCCCCCTTTCCGGTGATACGCAGTATTTT.

In DNA form, the CDR3 reads TGTGCCAGCAGCCCGGGGGGAGCAACTAATGAAAAACTGTTTTTT. It translates to CASSPGGATNEKLFF. The chain links TRBV5-4 to TRBJ1-4; D might be TRBD1 (5 bases). The CDR3 length is 15 residues. V lost 4 bases and J 0 bases, leaving 10 bases between the germline ends. CDR1 is SGHNT and CDR2 is YYREEE in the germline V gene (reference sequence). The whole variable domain, remainder taken from reference TRBV5-4 and TRBJ1-4, is ETGVTQSPTHLIKTRGQQVTLRCSSQSGHNTVSWYQQALGQGPQFIFQYYREEENGRGNFPPRFSGLQFPNYSSELNVNALELDDSALYLCASSPGGATNEKLFFGSGTQLSVL.

J is TRBJ2-3 and V is TRBV5-6; D call uncertain. Germline assignment: CDR1 SGHDT and CDR2 YYEEEE. The V gene lost 0 bases and the J gene lost 5 bases, with 4 bases spanning the gap. This CDR3 spans 12 amino acids. The CDR3 is CASSLEVDTQYF. For the CDR3, the DNA is TGTGCCAGCAGCTTGGAGGTAGATACGCAGTATTTT.

The V gene is TRBV5-6, the J gene TRBJ2-7; the D gene is possibly TRBD2 (6 bases). Trimming pared 4 bases from V and 4 bases from J, leaving 21 bases between. Germline CDR1 is SGHDT and CDR2 is YYEEEE. This CDR3 has 16 residues. The CDR3 DNA is TGTGCCAGCAGCATTAGACGACTTCCAAGCGGGTACGAGCAGTACTTC. Its translation: CASSIRRLPSGYEQYF.

The chain links TRBV11-3 to TRBJ2-3, with D perhaps TRBD2 (5 bases). Germline CDR1 and CDR2: SGHNT and YENEEA. The V and J ends lost 5 bases and 1 base respectively, with 7 bases between them. The CDR3 has 13 residues. This CDR3 is CASSQRGTDTQYF. The DNA for the CDR3 is TGTGCCAGCAGCCAGAGGGGCACAGATACGCAGTATTTT.

This chain uses TRBV11-2 with TRBJ2-1, with 9 bases fitting TRBD2. With V trimmed by 1 base and J by 7 bases, 5 bases remained unmatched. The CDR3 loop spans 15 amino acids. Per the germline V gene, CDR1 is SGHAT and CDR2 is FQNNGV. The CDR3 sequence is CASSLGLAAFNEQFF. The CDR3 bases are TGTGCCAGCAGCTTAGGACTAGCGGCTTTTAATGAGCAGTTCTTC.

This chain connects TRBV4-3 to TRBJ2-3; no clear D. V lost 2 bases and J lost 3, with 9 bases in between. The CDR3 sequence is 14 residues long. CDR1 LGHNA and CDR2 YSLEER come from the germline V gene. The CDR3 is CASSQLLRTDTQYF. The CDR3 DNA is TGCGCCAGCAGCCAATTACTAAGAACAGATACGCAGTATTTT.

The DNA of the CDR3 is TGTGCCAGCAGTTTTATGCGGGAGCCTTACAATGAGCAGTTCTTC. This gives the protein CASSFMREPYNEQFF. The rearrangement joins TRBV27 to TRBJ2-1; 7 nucleotides line up with TRBD2. The length of the CDR3 is 15 residues. Germline-derived CDR1 and CDR2 are MNHEY and SMNVEV (reference sequence). Trimming took 3 bases from V and 4 from J; bases not matched to a gene: 6.

The chain recombines TRBV7-9 with TRBJ1-4; D is ambiguous. Germline V lookup: CDR1 SEHNR, CDR2 FQNEAQ (reference sequence). The CDR3 consists of 15 residues. Trimming removed 1 base at V and 5 bases at J, with 11 bases between. The CDR3 protein is CASSLGSWQNEKLFF. As DNA, the CDR3 is TGTGCCAGCAGCTTAGGCTCCTGGCAGAATGAAAAACTGTTTTTT.

J is TRBJ1-5 and V is TRBV7-8; D is unresolved. V was cut by 5 bases and J by 2 bases, with 16 bases left in between. CDR3 length equals 16 residues. Germline values: CDR1 SGHVS, CDR2 FQNEAQ. The CDR3 bases are TGTGCCAGCAGCGGGAACTGGGAGAGGGGCAATCAGCCCCAGCATTTT. Translating it yields CASSGNWERGNQPQHF.

This chain links TRBV19 with TRBJ1-5; TRBD1 agrees at 8 bases. The V gene's germline CDR1 is LNHDA and CDR2 SQIVND (reference sequence). This CDR3 is 15 amino acids long. After removal of 8 bases from V and 4 bases from J, the junction contained 10 bases not matched to a gene. The CDR3 DNA sequence: TGTGCCAGTCGGGGGCAGGGGGCTCTGAATCAGCCCCAGCATTTT. Residues: CASRGQGALNQPQHF.

V usage is TRBV28 and J usage is TRBJ2-7; D unclear. Germline V gene data show CDR1 as MDHEN and CDR2 as SYDVKM. V gave up 2 bases and J gave up 1 base, with 9 bases separating them. This CDR3 is 14 amino acids long. CDR3 in amino acids: CASSLRWGSYEQYF. CDR3 DNA sequence: TGTGCCAGCAGTTTACGGTGGGGATCCTACGAGCAGTACTTC.

This chain connects TRBV6-4 to TRBJ2-1, with 9 bases fitting TRBD2. The CDR3 extends over 14 amino acids. CDR1 MRHNA and CDR2 SNTAGT come from the germline V gene. Trimming at V came to 6 bases and at J to 2 bases, leaving 2 bases not matched to a gene. CDR3 bases: TGTGCCAGCAGGCGGACTAGCGCCTACAATGAGCAGTTCTTC. It encodes CASRRTSAYNEQFF.

J is TRBJ2-2 and V is TRBV9; D is undetermined. V was cut by 6 bases and J by 4 bases, with 7 bases left in between. The CDR3 is made up of 12 amino acids. CDR1 SGDLS and CDR2 YYNGEE come from the germline V gene. As DNA, the CDR3 is TGTGCCAGCACCGTTTCCACCGGGGAGCTGTTTTTT. The encoded protein is CASTVSTGELFF.

The chain joins TRBV29-1 to TRBJ2-7; 9 nucleotides agree with TRBD2. The CDR3 covers 13 residues. V lost 2 bases and J lost 6; bases outside the gene matches: 5. CDR1 is SQVTM, CDR2 ANQGSEA, per germline. The CDR3 DNA reads TGCAGCGTTGAACCTAGCGGGAACGGCGAGCAGTACTTC. It translates to CSVEPSGNGEQYF.

This chain joins TRBV7-2 and TRBJ1-4; 7 bases line up with TRBD1. The CDR3 is 16 amino acids. CDR1 and CDR2 from the germline V gene are SGHTA and FQGNSA. The J segment lost 5 bases and the V segment lost 4 bases, leaving 10 bases of the junction unmatched. The CDR3 sequence is CASSSQGSNSNEKLFF. The CDR3 nucleotides are TGTGCCAGCAGCTCACAGGGGTCCAACTCAAATGAAAAACTGTTTTTT.

V gene TRBV15 combines with J gene TRBJ2-1; no clear D gene. Trimming shortened V by 0 bases and J by 9 bases, and 9 bases separated the two germline ends. The CDR3 consists of 13 residues. Germline CDR1 LNHNV, CDR2 YYDKDF (reference sequence). CDR3 in DNA: TGTGCCACCAGCAGAGATCACAGTCCTGAGCAGTTCTTC. Its translation: CATSRDHSPEQFF.

The count of this clone is one. DNA of the CDR3: TGTGCCAGCAGTGAATACATGGACAGGGGGAAAGATGAAAAACTGTTTTTT. Residues: CASSEYMDRGKDEKLFF. V usage is TRBV25-1 and J usage is TRBJ1-4; the match to TRBD1 covers 10 bases. J gave up 6 bases and V 0 bases, and 7 bases lay outside the gene matches. There are 17 residues in the CDR3. From germline, CDR1 is MGHDK and CDR2 SYGVNS.

This chain uses TRBV7-2 with TRBJ2-3; D is ambiguous. The CDR3 has 14 residues. The V end lost 1 base, the J end lost 2 bases, and 7 bases lay between the germline ends. Per germline, CDR1 SGHTA and CDR2 FQGNSA. The CDR3 reads CASSLGIATDTQYF. The CDR3 DNA follows: TGTGCCAGCAGCTTAGGTATTGCCACAGATACGCAGTATTTT.